The 10 T cell receptor beta chains given below trace back to one sample, sequenced in a study of blood T cell repertoires in COVID-19. The data were produced by immunoSEQ multiplex PCR, yet TCRdb's version contains in-frame clones alone and is incomplete. The repertoire consists of fewer than 350,000 clones, with about 82% occurring once and the leading ten covering 4.1%. Sequenced material: peripheral blood. The receptors were sampled from a woman aged 45 to 65 with active or convalescent COVID-19.

The CDR3 bases are TGTGCCAGCAGTAACGGCGGGGTCATCTCTGGAAACACCATATATTTT. Encoded protein: CASSNGGVISGNTIYF. V gene TRBV28 combines with J gene TRBJ1-3; the D is unclear. CDR1 is MDHEN, CDR2 SYDVKM, per germline. V lost 5 bases and J lost 0, with 14 bases in between. The CDR3 totals 16 residues.

This clone has just a few counts. The V gene is TRBV28, the J gene TRBJ1-1, with 9 nucleotides matching TRBD1. The CDR3 sequence is 14 residues long. The germline V gene encodes CDR1 MDHEN and CDR2 SYDVKM. Trimming removed 3 bases from V and 10 bases from J; junction bases left unmatched: 9. The CDR3 DNA follows: TGTGCCAGCAGTTTGCGGACAGGGGCCAGGGGAGCTTTCTTT. It translates to CASSLRTGARGAFF.

J is TRBJ2-1 and V is TRBV6-5; a weak D match, TRBD2 (6 bases). CDR3 length: 13 amino acids. The germline V and J ends were trimmed by 8 bases and 7 bases, with 15 bases remaining between them. Per the germline V gene, CDR1 is MNHEY and CDR2 is SVGAGI. The CDR3: CASRNGGGNEQFF. The CDR3 coding sequence is TGTGCCAGCCGGAACGGTGGGGGGAATGAGCAGTTCTTC.

This clone was seen just once. The CDR3 is CASSFRQPSNTEAFF. The DNA for the CDR3 is TGTGCCAGCAGCTTCCGACAGCCATCAAACACTGAAGCTTTCTTT. This chain joins TRBV7-2 and TRBJ1-1; TRBD1 might be the D (5 bases). This CDR3 has 15 amino acids. CDR1 SGHTA and CDR2 FQGNSA come from the germline V gene. Trimming shortened V by 3 bases and J by 2 bases, and 13 bases separated the two germline ends.

The V gene is TRBV15, the J gene TRBJ2-1; 11 bases agree with TRBD2. The J segment lost 0 bases and the V segment lost 4 bases, leaving 5 bases of the junction unmatched. The CDR3 consists of 17 residues. Germline CDR1 LNHNV, CDR2 YYDKDF (reference sequence). CDR3 protein: CATSTRLAGSSYNEQFF. CDR3 in DNA: TGTGCCACCAGCACCCGACTAGCGGGGAGCTCCTACAATGAGCAGTTCTTC.

The genes are TRBV7-9 and TRBJ2-1; D unclear. Trimming took 1 base from V and 0 from J, leaving 10 bases between them. Per germline, CDR1 SEHNR and CDR2 FQNEAQ (reference sequence). The CDR3 totals 16 residues. The CDR3 spells CASSLDQVFSYNEQFF. CDR3 DNA sequence: TGTGCCAGCAGCTTAGATCAGGTCTTCTCCTACAATGAGCAGTTCTTC.

This rearrangement joins TRBV6-6 to TRBJ2-3, with 7 nucleotides matching TRBD1. CDR1 and CDR2 (germline): MNHNY, SVGAGI (reference sequence). V lost 2 bases, J lost 1 base, and 3 bases stayed unmatched. This CDR3 region has 15 residues. The CDR3 DNA sequence: TGTGCCAGCAGTTACCGGGACAGCCGCACAGATACGCAGTATTTT. This gives the protein CASSYRDSRTDTQYF.

CDR3 loop: CASSYSREGNTEAFF. In DNA form, the CDR3 reads TGTGCCAGCAGTTACTCGAGGGAAGGGAACACTGAAGCTTTCTTT. The V and J genes are TRBV6-5 and TRBJ1-1; D is undetermined. Germline V lookup: CDR1 MNHEY, CDR2 SVGAGI. The CDR3 covers 15 residues. V was clipped by 0 bases and J by 1 base, with 9 bases between them.

The V gene is TRBV28, the J gene TRBJ1-5; D gene unclear. The CDR3 has 15 residues. Trimming pared 2 bases from V and 0 bases from J, leaving 8 bases between. CDR1 is MDHEN, CDR2 SYDVKM, per germline. CDR3 coding DNA: TGTGCCAGCAGTTTAGGCAGTCCTAGCAATCAGCCCCAGCATTTT. Protein product: CASSLGSPSNQPQHF.

The genes are TRBV29-1 and TRBJ1-2; the D gene is possibly TRBD1 (6 bases). Germline values: CDR1 SQVTM, CDR2 ANQGSEA. The CDR3 loop spans 15 amino acids. The ends were cut back, 0 bases at V and 5 bases at J, with 16 bases in the middle. This CDR3 is CSVEDLGRGLYGYTF. As DNA, the CDR3 is TGCAGCGTTGAAGATCTTGGCAGGGGTCTATATGGCTACACCTTC.